The present T cell receptor beta chain was sequenced within a study of T cell responses to AZD1222 COVID-19 vaccine. Whole-study findings and limits: Per reports, nearly half of all spike-specific TCRs target regions that are unmutated in variants. Spike regions recognized by vaccine-associated CD4 TCRs spanned the protein, led by 160-218 and 743-854.

The repertoire was sequenced with immunoSEQ multiplex PCR; TCRdb's copy has only in-frame clones and lacks some. The sample has some 140,000 clones, 75% to 85% seen once. Concerning this clone itself: The antigen is unknown.

This CDR3 region has 14 residues. CDR1 MNHEY and CDR2 SVGAGI come from the germline V gene. The V gene lost 4 bases and the J gene lost 9 bases, with 16 bases spanning the gap. The sequence came from an adult who received the MenACWY meningococcal vaccine as a control. Sequences were derived from peripheral blood, sampled 28 days after the second dose of the MenACWY control vaccine. V gene TRBV6-5 combines with J gene TRBJ2-4; D possibly corresponds to TRBD2 (6 bases). CDR3 bases: TGTGCCAGCAGTTTTGACTGGGGGGTCGGCATTCAGTACTTC. Translating gives CASSFDWGVGIQYF.